These T cell receptor beta chains were read from a single sample in a study of beta chain features in type 1 diabetes. The protocol was immunoSEQ multiplex PCR, while the TCRdb copy is restricted to in-frame clones and leaves out a portion. The profile shows under 350,000 clones, 13% to 15% of them singletons. The sequencing sample was made of naive CD4+ T cells from blood. All receptors derive from a man aged 30 to 39 with type 1 diabetes. Both conserved end residues are part of each CDR3. D genes are given only for firm matches. A row's size may be missing; if present it is once, few, many or a size class.

V: TRBV25-1; size: NA; D: NA; J: TRBJ2-7; DNA: TGTGCCAGCTCCCAGGACACCAGATCCTACGAGCAGTACTTC; CDR3: CASSQDTRSYEQYF
V: TRBV5-1; size: few; D: TRBD2; J: TRBJ2-1; DNA: TGCGCCAGCACACAAACTAGCGGAGGTCCCAATGAGCAGTTCTTC; CDR3: CASTQTSGGPNEQFF
V: TRBV5-6; size: few; D: TRBD2; J: TRBJ2-5; DNA: TGTGCCAGCAGCCTCGAGACTAGCGGCCAAGAGACCCAGTACTTC; CDR3: CASSLETSGQETQYF
V: TRBV30; size: few; D: NA; J: TRBJ1-3; DNA: TGTGCCTGGACCGGAGGAGGAAATGGAAACACCATATATTTT; CDR3: CAWTGGGNGNTIYF
V: TRBV28; size: NA; D: TRBD2; J: TRBJ2-5; DNA: TGTGCCAGCAGCCGGGGGGGAGAAGAGACCCAGTACTTC; CDR3: CASSRGGEETQYF
V: TRBV28; size: NA; D: TRBD2; J: TRBJ2-7; DNA: TGTGCCAGCAGGCGGTCCGTAGCGGGACTATACGAGCAGTACTTC; CDR3: CASRRSVAGLYEQYF
V: TRBV2; size: NA; D: NA; J: TRBJ2-1; DNA: TGTGCCAGCAGTGAGGGGGGTCAGCAGTTCTTC; CDR3: CASSEGGQQFF
V: TRBV14; size: few; D: NA; J: TRBJ2-3; DNA: TGTGCCAGCAGCCTACTTGAGGCTACGCAGTATTTT; CDR3: CASSLLEATQYF
V: TRBV4-2; size: NA; D: NA; J: TRBJ2-3; DNA: TGTGCCAGCAGCCCGGGTGGAGGACGTATAGATACGCAGTATTTT; CDR3: CASSPGGGRIDTQYF
V: TRBV27; size: NA; D: TRBD2; J: TRBJ2-2; DNA: TGTGCCAGCAGTTTGGTATCTTCGGGACTAGCGGGAGGGAGAGCCGGGGAGCTGTTTTTT; CDR3: CASSLVSSGLAGGRAGELFF
V: TRBV28; size: few; D: NA; J: TRBJ2-5; DNA: TGTGCCAGCAGTTTACGTAGGGGGTCGGAGACCCAGTACTTC; CDR3: CASSLRRGSETQYF
V: TRBV7-2; size: few; D: NA; J: TRBJ1-2; DNA: TGTGCCAGCAGCTCCGGGACACCGCGTTATGGCTACACCTTC; CDR3: CASSSGTPRYGYTF
V: TRBV5-4; size: NA; D: TRBD2; J: TRBJ2-5; DNA: TGTGCCAGCAGCTTCGGACTAGCGGGAGAGACCCAGTACTTC; CDR3: CASSFGLAGETQYF
V: TRBV30; size: NA; D: NA; J: TRBJ2-7; DNA: TGTGCCTGGAGGGGAGACTACGAGCAGTACTTC; CDR3: CAWRGDYEQYF
V: TRBV5-1; size: NA; D: NA; J: TRBJ2-5; DNA: TGCGCCAGCAGCGGCGATGAAGGGGCCAAGACCCAGTACTTC; CDR3: CASSGDEGAKTQYF
V: TRBV6-6; size: few; D: TRBD2; J: TRBJ2-3; DNA: TGTGCCAGCAGTTACGGCGGGAGACCAGGCACGCAGTATTTT; CDR3: CASSYGGRPGTQYF
V: TRBV29-1; size: few; D: NA; J: TRBJ2-7; DNA: TGCAGCGTTGAAGATCGGCACGGAGCCTCTGCTCGCGAGCAGTACTTC; CDR3: CSVEDRHGASAREQYF
V: TRBV10-2; size: few; D: TRBD2; J: TRBJ2-3; DNA: TGCGCCAGCAGTGAGTGGACACAATCTAGCGGGAGTATCGTAGATACGCAGTATTTT; CDR3: CASSEWTQSSGSIVDTQYF
V: TRBV5-6; size: NA; D: NA; J: TRBJ2-1; DNA: TGTGCCAGCAGCCCGAAATTGGGCAGGAATGAGCAGTTCTTC; CDR3: CASSPKLGRNEQFF
V: TRBV7-8; size: few; D: NA; J: TRBJ1-1; DNA: TGTGCCAGCAGCCCCCGCGACAAGGCTTTCTTT; CDR3: CASSPRDKAFF
V: TRBV7-9; size: few; D: TRBD2; J: TRBJ2-3; DNA: TGTGCCAGCAGCTTAGGGGGAACCGGGACTATACCAGATACGCAGTATTTT; CDR3: CASSLGGTGTIPDTQYF
V: TRBV27; size: NA; D: TRBD1; J: TRBJ1-2; DNA: TGTGCCAGCAGTTTATCGGCAGGGGGACGGTATGGCTACACCTTC; CDR3: CASSLSAGGRYGYTF
V: TRBV7-8; size: few; D: TRBD1; J: TRBJ2-1; DNA: TGTGCCAGCAGGCAATGGACAGGGGATGAGCAGTTCTTC; CDR3: CASRQWTGDEQFF
V: TRBV9; size: NA; D: TRBD1; J: TRBJ1-2; DNA: TGTGCCAGCAGCGTGACAGGGGGTTATAACTATGGCTACACCTTC; CDR3: CASSVTGGYNYGYTF
V: TRBV30; size: few; D: TRBD1; J: TRBJ2-4; DNA: TGTGCCTGGAGCGATGGACAGGCTGCTTTAAACATTCAGTACTTC; CDR3: CAWSDGQAALNIQYF
V: TRBV5-4; size: few; D: TRBD2; J: TRBJ2-7; DNA: TGTGCCAGCAGCCCGAGCGGGAGTGGATCCGAGCAGTACTTC; CDR3: CASSPSGSGSEQYF
V: TRBV4-2; size: few; D: TRBD2; J: TRBJ2-4; DNA: TGTGCCAGCAGCCAAGATGTAGCGGGATTCAAAAACATTCAGTACTTC; CDR3: CASSQDVAGFKNIQYF
V: TRBV29-1; size: few; D: TRBD2; J: TRBJ2-3; DNA: TGCAGCGTTGTTCTAGGCTCTAGCGGGAGCACAGATACGCAGTATTTT; CDR3: CSVVLGSSGSTDTQYF
V: TRBV7-2; size: NA; D: TRBD2; J: TRBJ2-3; DNA: TGTGCCAGCAGGGGAGGGAGTAGTAGCACAGATACGCAGTATTTT; CDR3: CASRGGSSSTDTQYF
V: TRBV5-1; size: NA; D: TRBD1; J: TRBJ2-5; DNA: TGCGCCAGCAGCTCTGGACAGGGGGCCGAAGAGACCCAGTACTTC; CDR3: CASSSGQGAEETQYF
V: TRBV7-9; size: NA; D: TRBD2; J: TRBJ2-1; DNA: TGTGCCAGCAGCACGACTAGCGGGGGGAGCTCCTACAATGAGCAGTTCTTC; CDR3: CASSTTSGGSSYNEQFF
V: TRBV7-2; size: few; D: NA; J: TRBJ1-5; DNA: TGTGCCAGCAGCTTGGCGGGGTATCAGCCCCAGCATTTT; CDR3: CASSLAGYQPQHF
V: TRBV9; size: NA; D: NA; J: TRBJ1-1; DNA: TGTGCCAGCAGCGTAGTACAGGGCACTGAAGCTTTCTTT; CDR3: CASSVVQGTEAFF
V: TRBV9; size: NA; D: TRBD1; J: TRBJ1-4; DNA: TGTGCCAGCAGCGTGGGACAGATTAATGAAAAACTGTTTTTT; CDR3: CASSVGQINEKLFF
V: TRBV9; size: few; D: NA; J: TRBJ2-2; DNA: TGTGCCAGCAGCGTCGGGTCTCAGGGAAGGGAGCTGTTTTTT; CDR3: CASSVGSQGRELFF
V: TRBV28; size: few; D: TRBD2; J: TRBJ2-2; DNA: TGTGCCAGCACTCCACTCGCGGCGGGGGTTGGGGAGCTGTTTTTT; CDR3: CASTPLAAGVGELFF
V: TRBV28; size: NA; D: TRBD1; J: TRBJ1-3; DNA: TGTGCCAGCAGTGGACAGGGCTCTGGAAACACCATATATTTT; CDR3: CASSGQGSGNTIYF
V: TRBV25-1; size: NA; D: TRBD2; J: TRBJ2-3; DNA: TGTGCCAGCAGGGGGACTAGCCCTCAGTATTTT; CDR3: CASRGTSPQYF
V: TRBV6-5; size: NA; D: NA; J: TRBJ1-2; DNA: TGTGCCAGCAGGTTCCTAACAGGGCTGTATGGCTACACCTTC; CDR3: CASRFLTGLYGYTF
V: TRBV4-2; size: NA; D: TRBD1; J: TRBJ2-3; DNA: TGTGCCAGCAGCCTCGGGACAGGGGCAGATACGCAGTATTTT; CDR3: CASSLGTGADTQYF
V: TRBV7-8; size: NA; D: NA; J: TRBJ1-2; DNA: TGTGCCAGCAGCACTACAGGCTATGGCTACACCTTC; CDR3: CASSTTGYGYTF
V: TRBV19; size: NA; D: NA; J: TRBJ2-1; DNA: TGTGCCAGTGTTGAACGGGATGAGCAGTTCTTC; CDR3: CASVERDEQFF
V: TRBV19; size: few; D: NA; J: TRBJ1-5; DNA: TGTGCCAGTAGTATAGAGTACAGGGAGGGGCAGCCCCAGCATTTT; CDR3: CASSIEYREGQPQHF
V: TRBV27; size: few; D: TRBD2; J: TRBJ2-2; DNA: TGTGCCAGCAGTTTAAGGCTAGCGGGAGGGCTTATCAGGGAGCTGTTTTTT; CDR3: CASSLRLAGGLIRELFF
V: TRBV29-1; size: NA; D: TRBD2; J: TRBJ2-3; DNA: TGCAGCGTTGAAATTACGGGAGGGCTCACAGATACGCAGTATTTT; CDR3: CSVEITGGLTDTQYF